This T cell receptor (beta chain) stems from a study of cytomegalovirus exposure and HLA in healthy donors. Study-wide results and limits: A later look showed TCR association rates differing by HLA locus, highest for DRB1 and lowest for HLA-C. A missense DCLRE1C variant was associated with V- and J-gene trimming of TCR beta chains in a later analysis, and an independent cohort replicated the association.

V was pared by 4 bases and J by 3 bases, with 8 bases of the junction left unmatched. This CDR3 has 16 residues. From germline, CDR1 is SEHNR and CDR2 FQNEAQ (reference sequence). With respect to this clone: Antigen unknown.

Use of 60 Vbeta and 13 Jbeta primers characterized the PCR. Assay used: immunoSEQ multiplex PCR; TCRdb lists only in-frame clones, some missing. Of approximately 91,000 clones listed, about four fifths are singletons. The sequenced sample consisted of PBMCs. The gene calls are TRBV7-9 and TRBJ2-7; 11 nucleotides match TRBD2. This receptor was identified in a human donor in good health. The CDR3 DNA follows: TGTGCCAGCAGCTCGACGACTAGCGGGATTGACTACGAGCAGTACTTC. Translation gives CASSSTTSGIDYEQYF.